Listed below are T cell receptor beta chains from one sample, sequenced in a study of low-dose radiotherapy and immunotherapy resistance in tumors. Each CDR3 protein gets one entry after TCRdb re-called the reads with MiXCR. The table lists tens of thousands of distinct CDR3 sequences, about a third of them singletons. The sample here was PBMCs, taken before treatment. These receptor sequences come from a female donor with ovarian cancer. Each CDR3 is given with its conserved first and last residue. D genes are given only for firm matches. Clone size is not always given. Where it is, it says once, few, many or a class for expanded clones.

j_call,d_call,clone_size,v_call,cdr3_nt,cdr3_aa
TRBJ2-3,-,many,TRBV20-1,TGCAGTGCGCTGACTAGTCATACGCAGTATTTT,CSALTSHTQYF
TRBJ2-1,-,-,TRBV19,TGTGCCAGTAGTATTGGTACGGGGGTACCCTCCTACAATGAGCAGTTCTTC,CASSIGTGVPSYNEQFF
TRBJ2-1,-,-,TRBV7-3,TGTGCCAGCAGCTTAAACCCGAGAGGGGACGAGGTCAATGAGCAGTTCTTC,CASSLNPRGDEVNEQFF
TRBJ2-7,TRBD1,many,TRBV28,TGTGCCAGCAGTTCAGATGGACAGGGGACCTACGAGCAGTACTTC,CASSSDGQGTYEQYF
TRBJ2-4,TRBD2,many,TRBV20-1,TGCAGTGCTAGATTCCTGACTAGCGGGGGAGATCTAGCCAAAAACATTCAGTACTTC,CSARFLTSGGDLAKNIQYF
TRBJ1-1,-,-,TRBV6-2/TRBV6-3,TGTGCCAGCAGTTCCCGCCGCAGGGGATTGTTGGCTTTCTTT,CASSSRRRGLLAFF
TRBJ1-1,-,many,TRBV29-1,TGCAGCGTTGAAGGCCTCCAGGGTTGGAACACTGAAGCTTTCTTT,CSVEGLQGWNTEAFF
TRBJ2-2,TRBD2,many,TRBV6-2/TRBV6-3,TGTGCCAGCAGTTACTCTAGCGGGAGGAACACCGGGGAGCTGTTTTTT,CASSYSSGRNTGELFF
TRBJ2-7,-,-,TRBV28,TGTGCCAGCAGTTCGGGCGGATTCTACGAGCAGTACTTC,CASSSGGFYEQYF
TRBJ1-2,-,many,TRBV6-2/TRBV6-3,TGTGCCAGTAAGGGGGGCAGGGGCGACTCTGGCTATGGCTACACCTTC,CASKGGRGDSGYGYTF
TRBJ2-7,-,many,TRBV4-1,TGCGCCAGCAGCCAAGGGGGGACACGCTACGAGCAGTACTTC,CASSQGGTRYEQYF
TRBJ2-1,-,-,TRBV6-6,TGTGCCAGCATCCAGGTGGCACCGCGGAATGAGCAGTTCTTC,CASIQVAPRNEQFF
TRBJ1-5,-,few,TRBV5-4,TGTGCCAGCAGCAGCTTAGGGGGGGATCAGCCCCAGCATTTT,CASSSLGGDQPQHF
TRBJ1-2,-,-,TRBV9,TGTGCCAGCAGCCCCCACACCTTC,CASSPHTF
TRBJ2-1,-,-,TRBV10-1,TGCGCCAGCAGTGAGTCTTCGGGGAATGAGCAGTTCTTC,CASSESSGNEQFF
TRBJ1-1,-,many,TRBV19,TGTGCCAGTAGTATAGGGAGGAACACTGAAGCTTTCTTT,CASSIGRNTEAFF
TRBJ2-7,-,-,TRBV2,TGTGCCAGCAGTGAAGCGTACGCGGGAAGGTACGAGCTGCACTTC,CASSEAYAGRYELHF
TRBJ2-6,-,many,TRBV14,TGTGCCAGCAGCCAGTTCTCTGGGGCCAACGTCCTGACTTTC,CASSQFSGANVLTF
TRBJ2-6,TRBD2,-,TRBV5-1,TGCGCCAGCAGCTTGGAAAGAGGGAGGGTCGGGGCCAACGTCCTGACTTTC,CASSLERGRVGANVLTF
TRBJ2-5,TRBD1,few,TRBV5-6,TGTGCCAGCAGCTTTCTTAGATTGACAGGGGGGCACCAAGAGACCCAGTACTTC,CASSFLRLTGGHQETQYF
TRBJ2-2,-,many,TRBV4-1,TGCGCCAGCAGCCAACAACAGGTAGTAGCCGGGGAGCTGTTTTTT,CASSQQQVVAGELFF
TRBJ1-2,-,many,TRBV29-1,TGCAGCGCCTGGAGGCGGGGGGACTATGGCTACACCTTC,CSAWRRGDYGYTF
TRBJ2-1,TRBD2,once,TRBV7-6,TGTGCCAGCAGCTTAGTAGGGACTAGCGGGAGTATGGCAAATGAGCAGTTCTTC,CASSLVGTSGSMANEQFF
TRBJ2-5,-,many,TRBV24-1,TGTGCCACCAGTCGGTGGGAACAAGGGACCCAGTACTTC,CATSRWEQGTQYF
TRBJ1-2,TRBD1,many,TRBV24-1,TGTGCCACCAGTGAACCGACAGGGGGCAACTATGGCTACACCTTC,CATSEPTGGNYGYTF
TRBJ2-7,-,many,TRBV19,TGTGCCAGTACTGGAGGGCCTCTCCTTGAGCAGTACTTC,CASTGGPLLEQYF
TRBJ1-1,TRBD1,-,TRBV7-9,TGTGCCAGCAGCTGGACAGGGCCGAACACTGAAGCTTTCTTT,CASSWTGPNTEAFF
TRBJ2-3,-,few,TRBV6-1,TGTGCCAGCACCCGAGCGGGACAGACCACAGATACGCAGTATTTT,CASTRAGQTTDTQYF
TRBJ2-5,-,many,TRBV20-1,TGCAGTGCTAGAGATCTGGGGGCGACCCAGTACTTC,CSARDLGATQYF
TRBJ2-1,-,-,TRBV2,TGTGCCAGCAGTCGGGGGTATGAGCAGTTCTTC,CASSRGYEQFF
TRBJ1-4,-,-,TRBV3-1,TGTGCCAGCAGCGAGCCAGGACAGTCAAATGAAAAACTGTTTTTT,CASSEPGQSNEKLFF
TRBJ1-1,-,many,TRBV23-1,TGCGCCAGCAGTCACCTAAACAGCGGGGACGTAACTGAAGCTTTCTTT,CASSHLNSGDVTEAFF
TRBJ1-2,-,many,TRBV28,TGTGCCAGCAGTTCTGGGGGTTCTGGCTACACCTTC,CASSSGGSGYTF
TRBJ1-2,TRBD1,many,TRBV19,TGTGCCAGTACCGTTCAGGGACAGGGGCTCTATGGCTACACCTTC,CASTVQGQGLYGYTF
TRBJ2-7,TRBD2,-,TRBV20-1,TGCAGTGCTAGACCCCCCCTAGAGGCGGGAGTACCCGAGCAGTACTTC,CSARPPLEAGVPEQYF
TRBJ2-3,TRBD2,many,TRBV6-2/TRBV6-3,TGTGCCACCGGGACTAGCGGAACAGATACGCAGTATTTT,CATGTSGTDTQYF
TRBJ1-5,-,-,TRBV27,TGTGCCAGCAGTTTTGGCAGGACCTTCAATCAGCCCCAGCATTTT,CASSFGRTFNQPQHF
TRBJ1-2,TRBD1,many,TRBV12-3/TRBV12-4,TGTGCCAGCAGTTTGGGACAGAGGTCTGGAGGCTACACCTTC,CASSLGQRSGGYTF
TRBJ2-7,-,many,TRBV20-1,TGCAGTGCTAGCCCCGGGGCCACCCCGGTTCAGTACTTC,CSASPGATPVQYF
TRBJ1-2,-,many,TRBV6-2/TRBV6-3,TGTGCCAGCAGTTATCAGGGTCCCCGTTATGGCTACACCTTC,CASSYQGPRYGYTF
TRBJ1-2,-,many,TRBV6-5,TGTGCCAGCAGTCCCCAGGGTGGGGGGCAAGGCTACACCTTC,CASSPQGGGQGYTF
TRBJ2-3,-,many,TRBV4-2,TGTGCCAGCAGCCATCCGGCTCGGAGCGGAAGAGGATTGGATACGCAGTATTTT,CASSHPARSGRGLDTQYF
TRBJ1-4,-,many,TRBV4-2,TGTGCCAGCAGAGCGAGACAGTTAGTTAATGAAAAACTGTTTTTT,CASRARQLVNEKLFF
TRBJ1-5,TRBD1,-,TRBV6-1,TGTGCCAGCAGGCAGGGGGCATCAGTGGGTCCCCAGCATTTT,CASRQGASVGPQHF
TRBJ2-2,-,many,TRBV29-1,TGCAGCGGAGGGACACGTAACACCGGGGAGCTGTTTTTT,CSGGTRNTGELFF
TRBJ1-2,-,few,TRBV4-1,TGCGCCAGCAGCCAAGATGATAGGGTTGGTGGCTACACCTTC,CASSQDDRVGGYTF
TRBJ1-4,TRBD1,few,TRBV9,TGTGCCAGCAGCGCCGGACAGGGAGAAAAACTGTTTTTT,CASSAGQGEKLFF
TRBJ1-1,-,-,TRBV28,TGTGCCAGCAGTTCCGACAGCTTGGCCACTGAAGCTTTCTTT,CASSSDSLATEAFF
TRBJ2-2,-,-,TRBV6-8,TGTGCCAGCACCCGAGGGGGGGCAGCGAACACCGGGGAGCTGTTTTTT,CASTRGGAANTGELFF
TRBJ2-7,-,many,TRBV5-1,TGCGCCAGCAGCTTGGCACAGGGTAACGAGCAGTACTTC,CASSLAQGNEQYF
TRBJ2-1,-,many,TRBV6-2/TRBV6-3,TGTGCCAGCAGTACTTCACCCTTGGGGTATACAAATGAGCAGTTCTTC,CASSTSPLGYTNEQFF
TRBJ2-2,-,-,TRBV2,TGTGCCAGCAGTGTGGAACATACGAACACCGGGGAGCTGTTTTTT,CASSVEHTNTGELFF
TRBJ2-3,-,many,TRBV5-6,TGTGCCAGCAGCTTGTCTGTCCTAAGGGATACGCAGTATTTT,CASSLSVLRDTQYF
TRBJ2-2,TRBD2,many,TRBV19,TGTGCCAGTAGTGAGACTAGCGGAATAGGTACCGGGGAGCTGTTTTTT,CASSETSGIGTGELFF
TRBJ2-7,-,many,TRBV20-1,TGCAGTGCTCTAAGACCGAGGACGCCCTACGAGCAGTACTTC,CSALRPRTPYEQYF